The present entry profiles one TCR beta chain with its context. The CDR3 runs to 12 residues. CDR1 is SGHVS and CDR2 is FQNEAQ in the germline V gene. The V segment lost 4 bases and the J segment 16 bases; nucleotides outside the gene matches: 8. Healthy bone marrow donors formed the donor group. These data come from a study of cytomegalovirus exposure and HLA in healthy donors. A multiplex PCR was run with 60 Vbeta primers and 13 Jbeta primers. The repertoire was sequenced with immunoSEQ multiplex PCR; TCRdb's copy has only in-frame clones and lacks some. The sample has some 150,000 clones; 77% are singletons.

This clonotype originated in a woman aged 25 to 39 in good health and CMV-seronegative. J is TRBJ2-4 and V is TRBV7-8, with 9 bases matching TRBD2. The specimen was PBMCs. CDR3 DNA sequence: TGTGCCAGCAGCTCAAGCGGGAGGCCTCCCTACTTC. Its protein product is CASSSSGRPPYF.